The sequence of this T cell receptor beta chain was determined in a study of graft-versus-host responses after intestinal transplantation. V was clipped by 5 bases and J by 7 bases; unmatched bases: 6. CDR3 length equals 14 residues. CDR1 LNHDA and CDR2 SQIVND come from the germline V gene (reference sequence). This clone was counted between two and nine times. Method: immunoSEQ multiplex PCR; TCRdb's copy keeps in-frame clones and lacks some. The data hold 20,000 or so clones, with roughly 88% observed a single time. The V and J genes are TRBV19 and TRBJ2-1; 9 bases match TRBD2. The sequenced sample was PBMCs, obtained more than 450 days after intestinal transplant. This receptor was identified in a human patient who received an intestinal transplant, so some T cells may come from the graft donor. DNA for the CDR3: TGTGCCAGTAGTTCAGGACTAGCGAATAATGAGCAGTTCTTC. Amino acids: CASSSGLANNEQFF. Full variable domain (remainder filled in from reference TRBV19 and TRBJ2-1): DGGITQSPKYLFRKEGQNVTLSCEQNLNHDAMYWYRQDPGQGLRLIYYSQIVNDFQKGDIAEGYSVSREKKESFPLTVTSAQKNPTAFYLCASSSGLANNEQFFGPGTRLTVL.